This is a list of T cell receptor beta chains from one sample in a study of shared clonotypes between healthy human individuals. Sequencing used immunoSEQ multiplex PCR; TCRdb keeps in-frame clones, though not all of them. This sample has about 1.1 million clones, with 60% to 80% found just once. The sequenced sample was memory CD4+ T cells from PBMCs. These receptors were obtained from a man between 18 and 35 years old in good health. Some clones in this sample may be carry-over from other donors' samples. Both conserved end residues are part of each CDR3. Each record gives: V gene, D gene, J gene, clone size, CDR3 DNA, CDR3 protein. D genes are given only for firm matches. Clone size appears in some rows only: once, few, many, or a class for an expanded clone.

v_call: TRBV2
d_call: .
j_call: TRBJ2-1
clone_size: few
cdr3_nt: TGTGCCAGCCGGGGAGGCGGGTCGTTTAATGAGCAGTTCTTC
cdr3_aa: CASRGGGSFNEQFF

v_call: TRBV15
d_call: .
j_call: TRBJ2-7
clone_size: .
cdr3_nt: TGTGCCACCAGCAGAGATAGGGGCGCATACGAGCAGTACTTC
cdr3_aa: CATSRDRGAYEQYF

v_call: TRBV7-3
d_call: .
j_call: TRBJ1-2
clone_size: .
cdr3_nt: TGTGCCAGCAGCCCCCGGACAAACAAGGCCCAACGTTTC
cdr3_aa: CASSPRTNKAQRF

v_call: TRBV6-1
d_call: .
j_call: TRBJ2-2
clone_size: .
cdr3_nt: TGTGCCAGCAGTGCCGGGCAGGGGACTCGCGGGGAGCTGTTTTTT
cdr3_aa: CASSAGQGTRGELFF

v_call: TRBV9
d_call: TRBD1
j_call: TRBJ2-1
clone_size: .
cdr3_nt: TGTGCCAGCAGCGTAGCGGGGACAGGGTACAATGAGCAGTTCTTC
cdr3_aa: CASSVAGTGYNEQFF

v_call: TRBV28
d_call: TRBD1
j_call: TRBJ2-4
clone_size: .
cdr3_nt: TGTGCCAGCAGTTTAGGACAGGGGGTTGGGGCCAAAAACATTCAGTACTTC
cdr3_aa: CASSLGQGVGAKNIQYF

v_call: TRBV4-1
d_call: TRBD2
j_call: TRBJ2-3
clone_size: .
cdr3_nt: TGCGCCAGCAGCCAAGATCGGACTAGCTCAGATACGCAGTATTTT
cdr3_aa: CASSQDRTSSDTQYF

v_call: TRBV9
d_call: .
j_call: TRBJ1-1
clone_size: few
cdr3_nt: TGTGCCAGCAGCGCCAGGGCCGAGGGCACTGAAGCTTTCTTT
cdr3_aa: CASSARAEGTEAFF

v_call: TRBV18
d_call: .
j_call: TRBJ2-2
clone_size: .
cdr3_nt: TGTGCCAGCTCACCGTGGCGCCTTGGCGACACCGGGGAGCTGTTTTTT
cdr3_aa: CASSPWRLGDTGELFF

v_call: TRBV19
d_call: .
j_call: TRBJ2-2
clone_size: many
cdr3_nt: TGTGCCAGTAGGTGGGGCAGAAACACCGGGGAGCTGTTTTTT
cdr3_aa: CASRWGRNTGELFF

v_call: TRBV4-2
d_call: .
j_call: TRBJ2-7
clone_size: .
cdr3_nt: TGTGCCAGCAGCCAAGGTCGGTACGAGCAGTACTTC
cdr3_aa: CASSQGRYEQYF

v_call: TRBV28
d_call: TRBD1
j_call: TRBJ1-2
clone_size: .
cdr3_nt: TGTGCCAGCAGTAGCGGACAGGGGGCTGTCTATGGCTACACCTTC
cdr3_aa: CASSSGQGAVYGYTF

v_call: TRBV18
d_call: .
j_call: TRBJ1-3
clone_size: .
cdr3_nt: TGTGCCAGCTCACCGTCAACCTCTGGAAACACCATATATTTT
cdr3_aa: CASSPSTSGNTIYF

v_call: TRBV5-1
d_call: .
j_call: TRBJ2-7
clone_size: .
cdr3_nt: TGCGCCAGCAGCTTGGGATCCGCCTCCTACGAGCAGTACTTC
cdr3_aa: CASSLGSASYEQYF

v_call: TRBV7-2
d_call: .
j_call: TRBJ1-3
clone_size: .
cdr3_nt: TGTGCCAGCAGCTTAGCCTACTCTGGAAACACCATATATTTT
cdr3_aa: CASSLAYSGNTIYF

v_call: TRBV4-2
d_call: TRBD2
j_call: TRBJ2-5
clone_size: .
cdr3_nt: TGTGCCAGCAGCCAAGATCTTGCGGGAGGCAAAGAGACCCAGTACTTC
cdr3_aa: CASSQDLAGGKETQYF

v_call: TRBV5-1
d_call: TRBD2
j_call: TRBJ2-3
clone_size: .
cdr3_nt: TGCGCCAGCAGCACCCTCCCTACTAGCGGGAGCGCAGATACGCAGTATTTT
cdr3_aa: CASSTLPTSGSADTQYF

v_call: TRBV5-4
d_call: .
j_call: TRBJ2-5
clone_size: once
cdr3_nt: TGTGCTAACATCTACAACCGGGACCAAGAGACCCAGTACTTC
cdr3_aa: CANIYNRDQETQYF

v_call: TRBV15
d_call: .
j_call: TRBJ1-1
clone_size: .
cdr3_nt: TGTGCCACCAGCAAACAGTGGAACACTGAAGCTTTCTTT
cdr3_aa: CATSKQWNTEAFF

v_call: TRBV10-1
d_call: TRBD1
j_call: TRBJ2-1
clone_size: few
cdr3_nt: TGCGCCAGCAGTGAGACCCGCCCCAGGACAGGCCGGTTAAATGAGCAGTTCTTC
cdr3_aa: CASSETRPRTGRLNEQFF

v_call: TRBV18
d_call: .
j_call: TRBJ2-1
clone_size: once
cdr3_nt: TGTGCCAGCTCACCACGTTTTCCGTCGGCGGGGTCCTACAATGAGCAGTTCTTC
cdr3_aa: CASSPRFPSAGSYNEQFF

v_call: TRBV10-3
d_call: .
j_call: TRBJ1-6
clone_size: few
cdr3_nt: TGTGCCATCAAGGTCGACTATAATTCACCCCTCCACTTT
cdr3_aa: CAIKVDYNSPLHF

v_call: TRBV7-8
d_call: TRBD1
j_call: TRBJ2-2
clone_size: .
cdr3_nt: TGTGCCAGCAGCTCATTAACAGGGGGCACCGGGGAGCTGTTTTTT
cdr3_aa: CASSSLTGGTGELFF

v_call: TRBV28
d_call: .
j_call: TRBJ2-3
clone_size: .
cdr3_nt: TGTGCCAGCAGTTTTTGGGGGCAGAGGACAGATACGCAGTATTTT
cdr3_aa: CASSFWGQRTDTQYF

v_call: TRBV11-2
d_call: .
j_call: TRBJ1-2
clone_size: .
cdr3_nt: TGTGCCAGCAGCTTAGGGCAGACCTATGGCTACACCTTC
cdr3_aa: CASSLGQTYGYTF

v_call: TRBV19
d_call: TRBD1
j_call: TRBJ1-1
clone_size: .
cdr3_nt: TGTGCCAGTAGTAGGAATACAGGGACAGCCATGGGGGCTTTCTTT
cdr3_aa: CASSRNTGTAMGAFF

v_call: TRBV7-6
d_call: .
j_call: TRBJ2-2
clone_size: many
cdr3_nt: TGTGCCAGCAGCTTAAGGAACGGGGAGCTGTTTTTT
cdr3_aa: CASSLRNGELFF

v_call: TRBV9
d_call: .
j_call: TRBJ2-6
clone_size: .
cdr3_nt: TGTGCCAGCAGCGTTATGGGGTCTGGGGCCAACGTCCTGACTTTC
cdr3_aa: CASSVMGSGANVLTF

v_call: TRBV29-1
d_call: .
j_call: TRBJ1-4
clone_size: .
cdr3_nt: TGCAGCGTTATTTTCTCAGGGGAAAAACTGTTTTTT
cdr3_aa: CSVIFSGEKLFF

v_call: TRBV5-5
d_call: TRBD2
j_call: TRBJ2-7
clone_size: .
cdr3_nt: TGTGCCAGCAGCTTGGACGGGAGGCTCTACGAGCAGTACTTC
cdr3_aa: CASSLDGRLYEQYF

v_call: TRBV9
d_call: TRBD2
j_call: TRBJ2-7
clone_size: .
cdr3_nt: TGTGCCAGCAGCGAAGGACTAGCGGGAAGGTACGAGCAGTACTTC
cdr3_aa: CASSEGLAGRYEQYF

v_call: TRBV2
d_call: TRBD1
j_call: TRBJ2-7
clone_size: .
cdr3_nt: TGTGCCAGCAGGCGTCAGGGGGCTGAAGAGCAGTACTTC
cdr3_aa: CASRRQGAEEQYF

v_call: TRBV2
d_call: .
j_call: TRBJ1-4
clone_size: .
cdr3_nt: TGTGCCAGCAAAGGACGGCTAGAAAAACTGTTTTTT
cdr3_aa: CASKGRLEKLFF

v_call: TRBV4-1
d_call: .
j_call: TRBJ1-3
clone_size: .
cdr3_nt: TGCGCCAGCAGCCAACCTTGGCAGGGATCGCCTGGAAACACCATATATTTT
cdr3_aa: CASSQPWQGSPGNTIYF

v_call: TRBV18
d_call: .
j_call: TRBJ2-1
clone_size: once
cdr3_nt: TGTGCCAGCTCACCGAACGGAGATGAGCAGTTCTTC
cdr3_aa: CASSPNGDEQFF

v_call: TRBV5-6
d_call: .
j_call: TRBJ1-1
clone_size: .
cdr3_nt: TGTGCCAGCAGCTTGGGTAGGGCGGTGTTTACGGTGCCTGGGGCTTTCTTT
cdr3_aa: CASSLGRAVFTVPGAFF

v_call: TRBV5-1
d_call: TRBD2
j_call: TRBJ2-3
clone_size: .
cdr3_nt: TGCGCCAGCAGCTTGAGAAGGGTCGGGGGGACTAGCACAGATACGCAGTATTTT
cdr3_aa: CASSLRRVGGTSTDTQYF

v_call: TRBV6-5
d_call: TRBD1
j_call: TRBJ2-5
clone_size: .
cdr3_nt: TGTGCCAGACAGGGGGCAGGGGAAGAGACCCAGTACTTC
cdr3_aa: CARQGAGEETQYF

v_call: TRBV30
d_call: .
j_call: TRBJ1-3
clone_size: .
cdr3_nt: TGTGCCTGGAGCCCCGCCGGAAACACCATATATTTT
cdr3_aa: CAWSPAGNTIYF

v_call: TRBV5-4
d_call: TRBD2
j_call: TRBJ2-2
clone_size: few
cdr3_nt: TGTGCCAGCAGCTTGGCTAGCGGGGTAAACACCGGGGAGCTGTTTTTT
cdr3_aa: CASSLASGVNTGELFF

v_call: TRBV27
d_call: TRBD2
j_call: TRBJ2-1
clone_size: .
cdr3_nt: TGTGCCAGCAGCACGGGACTAGCGGGACGGAATGAGCAGTTCTTC
cdr3_aa: CASSTGLAGRNEQFF

v_call: TRBV6-5
d_call: .
j_call: TRBJ1-2
clone_size: .
cdr3_nt: TGTGCCAGCAGCCCCCAGGGAGGCTATGGCTACACCTTC
cdr3_aa: CASSPQGGYGYTF

v_call: TRBV19
d_call: .
j_call: TRBJ1-5
clone_size: .
cdr3_nt: TGTGCCAGTAGTATGGAAGGGCATAGCAATCAGCCCCAGCATTTT
cdr3_aa: CASSMEGHSNQPQHF

v_call: TRBV5-1
d_call: .
j_call: TRBJ2-1
clone_size: .
cdr3_nt: TGCGCCAGCAGCTTGGAGGGGAACCTCTACAATGAGCAGTTCTTC
cdr3_aa: CASSLEGNLYNEQFF

v_call: TRBV19
d_call: TRBD1
j_call: TRBJ2-4
clone_size: .
cdr3_nt: TGTGCCAGTAGCCCTAGGGACAGTTCACTAGCCAAAAACATTCAGTACTTC
cdr3_aa: CASSPRDSSLAKNIQYF

v_call: TRBV28
d_call: TRBD1
j_call: TRBJ1-5
clone_size: .
cdr3_nt: TGTGCCATTAGACCGACCGTGAGACAGGGGCCAGCCCAGCATTTT
cdr3_aa: CAIRPTVRQGPAQHF

v_call: TRBV19
d_call: .
j_call: TRBJ2-2
clone_size: .
cdr3_nt: TGTGCCAGTAGTATCTACCCCGGGGAGCTGTTTTTT
cdr3_aa: CASSIYPGELFF

v_call: TRBV2
d_call: TRBD2
j_call: TRBJ2-1
clone_size: .
cdr3_nt: TGTGCCAGCAAGGGGACTAGCGGACTCTACAATGAGCAGTTCTTC
cdr3_aa: CASKGTSGLYNEQFF

v_call: TRBV6-1
d_call: .
j_call: TRBJ2-5
clone_size: .
cdr3_nt: TGTGCCAGCAGTCGGTGGGGTTTGGAGACCCAGTACTTC
cdr3_aa: CASSRWGLETQYF

v_call: TRBV27
d_call: .
j_call: TRBJ2-7
clone_size: .
cdr3_nt: TGTGCCAGCAGTTCGAGACGGACTATCAACTACGAGCAGTACTTC
cdr3_aa: CASSSRRTINYEQYF

v_call: TRBV6-1
d_call: .
j_call: TRBJ2-3
clone_size: .
cdr3_nt: TGTGCCAGCAGTGAAGGGAGGGAAACGCAGTATTTT
cdr3_aa: CASSEGRETQYF